A single sample is the source of the 22 T cell receptor beta chains below, sequenced in a study of identifying expanded T cells in peripheral blood. Clones were read by immunoSEQ multiplex PCR, and TCRdb kept only the in-frame ones, dropping some. In the table there are around 95,000 clones, approximately 88% of which are singletons. Sequenced material: blood. Every receptor here comes from a person between 18 and 69 years old in good health.

The rearrangement links TRBV14 to TRBJ2-7, with 9 bases that match TRBD2. The CDR3 loop spans 15 amino acids. After removal of 1 base from V and 2 bases from J, the junction contained 3 bases not matched to a gene. In germline, CDR1 is SGHDN, CDR2 FVKESK. For the CDR3, the DNA is TGTGCCAGCAGCCAAGGACTAGCGGTGACCTACGAGCAGTACTTC. Its translation is CASSQGLAVTYEQYF.

The chain has TRBV11-3 and TRBJ1-1; 10 bases match TRBD1. CDR1 and CDR2 (germline): SGHNT, YENEEA. There are 16 residues in the CDR3. J was trimmed by 1 base and V by 5 bases; bases with no gene match: 7. CDR3 protein: CASSRGGQGKNTEAFF. The CDR3 nucleotides read TGTGCCAGCAGCCGGGGGGGACAGGGGAAGAACACTGAAGCTTTCTTT.

The chain recombines TRBV6-1 with TRBJ2-5; D unresolved. The CDR3 contains 13 residues. The germline V gene has CDR1 MNHNS and CDR2 SASEGT. The V gene lost 10 bases and the J gene lost 5 bases, with 17 bases spanning the gap. CDR3 sequence reads: CATTKTVLETQYF. The CDR3 nucleotides read TGTGCCACAACGAAGACGGTCCTGGAGACCCAGTACTTC.

This sequence joins TRBV6-1 and TRBJ1-2, with D maybe TRBD1 (5 bases). Germline V gene data show CDR1 as MNHNS and CDR2 as SASEGT. The V end was cut by 6 bases, the J end by 4 bases, with 12 bases between. This CDR3 has 13 amino acids. The chain's CDR3 is CASSATGTYGYTF. The CDR3 DNA reads TGTGCCAGCAGCGCCACAGGCACCTATGGCTACACCTTC.

The chain is built from TRBV6-5 and TRBJ1-1, with TRBD1 matching 9 bases. The CDR3 sequence is 15 residues long. CDR1 MNHEY and CDR2 SVGAGI come from the germline V gene. V lost 6 bases to trimming and J lost 5 bases; unmatched junction nucleotides: 10. The CDR3 DNA sequence: TGTGCCAGCAGCCTACAGGGGGCTCCTGATACTGAAGCTTTCTTT. This sequence encodes CASSLQGAPDTEAFF.

Only one count was recorded for this clone. The V call is TRBV5-4, the J call TRBJ1-2; no definite D call. V dropped 3 bases and J dropped 4 bases, with 4 bases sitting between them. The length of the CDR3 is 11 residues. Germline V gene data show CDR1 as SGHNT and CDR2 as YYREEE (reference sequence). CDR3 sequence reads: CASSSGYGYTF. CDR3 DNA: TGTGCCAGCAGCTCAGGCTATGGCTACACCTTC.

The gene calls are TRBV6-6 and TRBJ2-7; the match to TRBD2 covers 7 bases. Germline lookup yields CDR1 MNHNY and CDR2 SVGAGI (reference sequence). The CDR3 covers 15 residues. V shed 5 bases and J 7 bases; nucleotides not matched to a gene: 14. CDR3: CASSTSSGGDGEQYF. The CDR3 DNA sequence: TGTGCCAGCAGTACTTCCTCGGGAGGTGATGGTGAGCAGTACTTC.

The chain employs TRBV4-1 and TRBJ1-2, with D tentatively TRBD1 (6 bases). The V end was cut by 0 bases, the J end by 4 bases, with 18 bases between. CDR1 MGHRA and CDR2 YSYEKL come from the germline V gene. This CDR3 contains 17 residues. CDR3 in DNA: TGCGCCAGCAGCCAAGATGGGACACCCCGTAATAGCTATGGCTACACCTTC. It codes for CASSQDGTPRNSYGYTF.

This clone turned up a few times. The V call is TRBV18, the J call TRBJ1-2, with D perhaps matching TRBD1 (5 bases). Trimming cost V 4 bases and J 1 base, with 10 bases left between them. Germline V CDR1 and CDR2: KGHSH, LQKENI. The CDR3 extends over 14 amino acids. This CDR3 is CASSLDTSNYGYTF. CDR3 coding DNA: TGTGCCAGCTCACTGGACACGAGTAACTATGGCTACACCTTC.

This clone occurred a few times. The gene calls are TRBV11-2 and TRBJ1-1; the D gene is possibly TRBD1 (6 bases). The CDR3 loop spans 12 amino acids. Looked up from germline, CDR1 is SGHAT and CDR2 is FQNNGV. V was pared by 8 bases and J by 4 bases, with 11 bases between. The CDR3 is CASEQGGTEAFF. The CDR3 region has the DNA TGTGCCAGCGAACAGGGAGGCACTGAAGCTTTCTTT.

The J gene is TRBJ1-2, the V gene TRBV23-1, with D maybe TRBD1 (5 bases). TRBV23-1 is an open reading frame whose function is uncertain. The CDR3 has 14 amino acids. V was cut by 0 bases and J by 8 bases, with 13 bases left in between. CDR3 residues: CASSQSGNRSGYTF. The CDR3 region has the DNA TGCGCCAGCAGTCAATCAGGGAACAGGTCGGGCTACACCTTC.

The chain links TRBV27 to TRBJ1-2; 7 bases fit TRBD1. V was clipped by 4 bases and J by 4 bases; unmatched bases: 9. The CDR3 consists of 15 residues. The germline gives CDR1 MNHEY, CDR2 SMNVEV (reference sequence). CDR3 DNA: TGTGCCAGCAGTTGGTCGACAGGGAGCCGCTATGGCTACACCTTC. It is translated as CASSWSTGSRYGYTF.

This clone was found a few times. The rearrangement joins TRBV5-4 to TRBJ1-1, with a tentative D call TRBD1 (5 bases). The germline V and J ends were trimmed by 4 bases and 5 bases, with 15 bases remaining between them. The CDR3 has 14 residues. Germline CDR1 SGHNT, CDR2 YYREEE (reference sequence). CDR3 loop: CASSLGTGRTEAFF. CDR3 coding DNA: TGTGCCAGCAGCCTTGGGACGGGGAGGACTGAAGCTTTCTTT.

The chain carries TRBV6-5 and TRBJ2-5; 7 bases are shared with TRBD2. CDR1 is MNHEY, CDR2 SVGAGI, per germline. CDR3 length equals 15 residues. V was pared by 5 bases and J by 4 bases, with 10 bases of the junction left unmatched. CDR3 sequence: CASSTSGTGGETQYF. CDR3 bases: TGTGCCAGCAGTACCTCCGGGACGGGGGGAGAGACCCAGTACTTC.

This sequence joins TRBV11-3 and TRBJ2-5; D is uncertain. Trimming took 2 bases from V and 4 from J, leaving 2 bases between them. This CDR3 has 11 residues. CDR1 and CDR2 (germline): SGHNT, YENEEA. The CDR3 sequence: CASSLRETQYF. The CDR3 DNA reads TGTGCCAGCAGCTTACGAGAGACCCAGTACTTC. Combining the CDR3 with reference TRBV11-3 and TRBJ2-5 gives the whole variable domain EAGVVQSPRYKIIEKKQPVAFWCNPISGHNTLYWYLQNLGQGPELLIRYENEEAVDDSQLPKDRFSAERLKGVDSTLKIQPAELGDSAVYLCASSLRETQYFGPGTRLLVL.

The V call is TRBV18, the J call TRBJ1-2, with D possibly TRBD1 on 5 matching bases. Germline CDR1 reads KGHSH; CDR2 reads LQKENI. CDR3 length: 16 residues. The V end was cut by 2 bases, the J end by 3 bases, with 16 bases between. The CDR3 region is CASSPVVSGGDYGYTF. CDR3 nucleotide sequence: TGTGCCAGCTCACCAGTCGTATCCGGGGGGGACTATGGCTACACCTTC.

V and J are TRBV7-2 and TRBJ1-2; TRBD1 matches at 7 bases. The CDR3 spans 16 residues. From germline, CDR1 is SGHTA and CDR2 FQGNSA. V trimming: 2 bases; J trimming: 2 bases; junction bases outside the gene matches: 8. This chain's CDR3 is CASSLRRDRANYGYTF. In DNA form, the CDR3 reads TGTGCCAGCAGCTTAAGGAGAGACAGGGCGAACTATGGCTACACCTTC. Together with reference TRBV7-2 and TRBJ1-2, the CDR3 gives the full variable domain: GAGVSQSPSNKVTEKGKDVELRCDPISGHTALYWYRQSLGQGLEFLIYFQGNSAPDKSGLPSDRFSAERTGGSVSTLTIQRTQQEDSAVYLCASSLRRDRANYGYTFGSGTRLTVV.

Of note for this clone: The junction shows a germline mismatch at one end, possibly a read error. The rearrangement links TRBV5-1 to TRBJ1-2; TRBD1 aligns across 7 bases. Germline values: CDR1 SGHRS, CDR2 YFSETQ. This CDR3 has 14 residues. The CDR3 DNA follows: TGTGCCAGCAGCTTGGTCGGGACAGCCTATGGCTACACCTTC. This codes for CASSLVGTAYGYTF.

This chain connects TRBV27 to TRBJ1-2, with D possibly being TRBD1 (5 bases). V shed 7 bases and J shed 0 bases, with 33 bases lying between them. The CDR3 sequence is 21 residues long. Germline V gives CDR1 MNHEY, CDR2 SMNVEV (reference sequence). The chain's CDR3 is CASKRLALGGAGQGSNYGYTF. The CDR3 DNA follows: TGTGCCAGCAAACGCCTAGCCCTAGGCGGGGCAGGTCAAGGGTCTAACTATGGCTACACCTTC.

In the case of this clone: The identical CDR3 is also encoded by other nucleotide sequences in the sample. The chain is built from TRBV2 and TRBJ1-1; tentative D call: TRBD1 (5 bases). V was shortened by 6 bases and J by 2 bases, with 10 bases between the two germline ends. The CDR3 consists of 13 residues. The germline gives CDR1 SNHLY, CDR2 FYNNEI. The CDR3 bases are TGTGCCAGCAGCGGACAACTCAACACTGAAGCTTTCTTT. Translated: CASSGQLNTEAFF.

This rearrangement joins TRBV6-1 to TRBJ1-2, with 7 bases fitting TRBD1. The CDR3 contains 14 residues. J was trimmed by 2 bases and V by 3 bases; bases with no gene match: 3. Per the germline V gene, CDR1 is MNHNS and CDR2 is SASEGT. CDR3 sequence reads: CASSDKQGNYGYTF. The CDR3 DNA is TGTGCCAGCAGTGATAAACAGGGGAACTATGGCTACACCTTC.

The gene calls are TRBV4-3 and TRBJ2-3; D is unresolved. Trimming removed 0 bases from V and 1 base from J, with 11 bases in between. This CDR3 comprises 16 residues. The germline CDR1 and CDR2 sequences are LGHNA and YSLEER. The chain's CDR3 is CASSQDAWAGTDTQYF. The CDR3, as DNA: TGCGCCAGCAGCCAAGACGCCTGGGCCGGCACAGATACGCAGTATTTT.